These T cell receptor beta chains were read from a single sample in a study of CD8 T cells in Susac syndrome. MiXCR, run by TCRdb on the immunoSEQ multiplex PCR reads, gives a single entry per CDR3 protein. The sample lists about 90,000 distinct CDR3 sequences, about 93% seen once, with over 0.25% in the top ten. The sequencing input was CD8+ T cells from PBMCs. Every receptor here comes from a human donor in good health. CDR3s include the opening cysteine and the closing phenylalanine or tryptophan. D genes are given only for firm matches. Clone size appears in some rows only: once, few, many, or a class for an expanded clone.

clone_size j_call v_call d_call cdr3_nt cdr3_aa
NA TRBJ1-1 TRBV20-1 NA TGCAGTGCTGATATATATCAAGGACAGCGGAACACTGAAGCTTTCTTT CSADIYQGQRNTEAFF
NA TRBJ2-3 TRBV20-1 TRBD2 TGCAGTGGCCTCTACCTCAGCGGGGGCCCGGGTACGCAGTATTTT CSGLYLSGGPGTQYF
NA TRBJ2-7 TRBV13 TRBD2 TGTGCCAGCAGTTACACTAGCGGGGACTCCTACGAGCAGTACTTC CASSYTSGDSYEQYF
once TRBJ2-2 TRBV29-1 NA TGCAGCGTTGAACCTCACACCGGGGAGCTGTTTTTT CSVEPHTGELFF
NA TRBJ2-7 TRBV3-1 NA TGTGCCAGCAGCTCATACTCCACTGGGAATTTCTCCTACGAGCAGTACTTC CASSSYSTGNFSYEQYF
NA TRBJ1-2 TRBV30 NA TGTGCCTGGGAGACGAGGGGAAGTGGCTACACCTTC CAWETRGSGYTF
NA TRBJ1-2 TRBV15 NA TGTGCCACCAGCAGAGATTGGGTCAGGATGTATGGCTACACCTTC CATSRDWVRMYGYTF
NA TRBJ1-2 TRBV6-1 TRBD1 TGTGCCAGCGGGCCGGGACAGGGACACTATGGCTACACCTTC CASGPGQGHYGYTF
NA TRBJ1-4 TRBV12-5 NA TGTGCTAGTGGTTCGACAGATTTGAATGAAAAACTGTTTTTT CASGSTDLNEKLFF
NA TRBJ1-6 TRBV5-1 NA TGCGCCAGCAGCTTCTCTGGGCGGTCGACAAATTCACCCCTCCACTTT CASSFSGRSTNSPLHF
NA TRBJ2-7 TRBV12-3/TRBV12-4 TRBD1 TGTGCCAGCAGTTTAGGGACAGGGCCTTCCTACGAGCAGTACTTC CASSLGTGPSYEQYF
once TRBJ2-2 TRBV9 NA TGTGCCAGCAGCGTAGGAACAGGCCAGGGGACCGGGGAGCTGTTTTTT CASSVGTGQGTGELFF
NA TRBJ2-1 TRBV9 NA TGTGCCAGCAGCGTAGCGTTCAATGAGCAGTTCTTC CASSVAFNEQFF
NA TRBJ2-1 TRBV27 TRBD1 TGTGCCAGCAGACCGGGACAGGGTTACAATGAGCAGTTCTTC CASRPGQGYNEQFF
NA TRBJ2-1 TRBV20-1 TRBD2 TGCAGTGCGCCTCGACTAGCGGGGCTTGAGCAGTTCTTC CSAPRLAGLEQFF
once TRBJ1-1 TRBV27 TRBD1 TGTGCCAGCTTGAAGGACAGGGGTCAGGAAGCTTTCTTT CASLKDRGQEAFF
NA TRBJ2-3 TRBV13 NA TGTGCCAGCAGCTTAAGACCGAAGTCAGATACGCAGTATTTT CASSLRPKSDTQYF
NA TRBJ1-5 TRBV6-5 NA TGTGCCAGCAGTCCATCGCACAGTGGAAATCAGCCCCAGCATTTT CASSPSHSGNQPQHF
NA TRBJ1-2 TRBV7-9 NA TGTGCCAGCAGGACGGGGGGGCGCGACTATGGCTACACCTTC CASRTGGRDYGYTF
NA TRBJ1-1 TRBV7-9 NA TGTGCCAGCAGCTACACAGGGAGTGACACTGAAGCTTTCTTT CASSYTGSDTEAFF
NA TRBJ1-6 TRBV7-2 TRBD1 TGTGCCAGCAGCTTGCAGACAGGGGGCTTGTCCCTCCACTTT CASSLQTGGLSLHF
NA TRBJ2-5 TRBV7-7 NA TGTGCCAGCAGCTTATCGGCTAGCACATTGGAGACCCAGTACTTC CASSLSASTLETQYF
NA TRBJ1-2 TRBV20-1 NA TGCAGTGCTAGAGTCCCCCTTGGCGGCTACACCTTC CSARVPLGGYTF
NA TRBJ1-4 TRBV14 NA TGTGCCAGCAGCCAAGAAGCGGCAGGGTTGTGGGAAAAACTGTTTTTT CASSQEAAGLWEKLFF
NA TRBJ1-4 TRBV29-1 NA TGCAGCGTTGAATCGGGCGGGGGTAATGAAAAACTGTTTTTT CSVESGGGNEKLFF